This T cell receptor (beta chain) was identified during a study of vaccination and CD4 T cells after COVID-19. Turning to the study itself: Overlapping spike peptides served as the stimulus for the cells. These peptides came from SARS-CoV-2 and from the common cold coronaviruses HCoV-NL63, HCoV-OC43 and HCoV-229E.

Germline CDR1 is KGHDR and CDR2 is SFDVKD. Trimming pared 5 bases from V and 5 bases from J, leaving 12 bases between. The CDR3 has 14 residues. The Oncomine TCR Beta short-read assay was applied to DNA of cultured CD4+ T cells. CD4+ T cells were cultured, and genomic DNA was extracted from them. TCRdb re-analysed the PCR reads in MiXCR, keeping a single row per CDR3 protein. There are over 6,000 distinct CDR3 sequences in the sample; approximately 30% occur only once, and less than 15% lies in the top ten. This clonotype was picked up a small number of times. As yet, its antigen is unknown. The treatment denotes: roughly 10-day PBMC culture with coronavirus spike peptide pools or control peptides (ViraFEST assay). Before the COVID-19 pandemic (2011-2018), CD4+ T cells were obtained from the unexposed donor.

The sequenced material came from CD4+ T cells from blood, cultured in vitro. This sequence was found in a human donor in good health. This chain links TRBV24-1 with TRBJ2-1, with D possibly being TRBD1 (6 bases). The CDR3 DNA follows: TGTGCCACCAGTGGCAGGGGTCCCGACAATGAGCAGTTCTTC. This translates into CATSGRGPDNEQFF.